These T cell receptor beta chains were read from a single sample in a study of blood T cell repertoires in COVID-19. Clones were read by immunoSEQ multiplex PCR, and TCRdb kept only the in-frame ones, dropping some. Here the sample spans around 200,000 clones, just over 85% being singletons. The material sequenced was peripheral blood. These receptors came from a man between 50 and 59 years old with acute or convalescent COVID-19. Both conserved end residues are part of each CDR3. Each record gives: J gene, V gene, D gene, clone size, CDR3 DNA, CDR3 protein. D genes are given only for firm matches. Expanded clones are given a class, and other clones once, few, many or no size at all.

>TRBJ1-1|TRBV9|-|-
TGTGCCAGCAGCGTAGCCAGGGGGAACACTGAAGCTTTCTTT
CASSVARGNTEAFF
>TRBJ1-2|TRBV5-5|-|-
TGTGCCAGCAGCCTCCGGGATACGGATCCCTCTAACTATGGCTACACCTTC
CASSLRDTDPSNYGYTF
>TRBJ1-1|TRBV18|-|few
TGTGCCAGCTCACCACCCGACGGGGGGAACACTGAAGCTTTCTTT
CASSPPDGGNTEAFF
>TRBJ1-5|TRBV7-8|TRBD1|-
TGTGCCAGCAGCTTAGCGACAGGGGGTAGAAATCAGCCCCAGCATTTT
CASSLATGGRNQPQHF
>TRBJ1-5|TRBV6-1|-|-
TGTGCCAGCAGTGAACAGGTCTTCAATCAGCCCCAGCATTTT
CASSEQVFNQPQHF
>TRBJ1-5|TRBV11-2|TRBD1|-
TGTGCCAGCAGCTTAAGGGACAGACAGGATAGCAATCAGCCCCAGCATTTT
CASSLRDRQDSNQPQHF
>TRBJ2-3|TRBV6-6|TRBD1|-
TGTGCCAGCAGCGGACAGGCCCCCACAGATACGCAGTATTTT
CASSGQAPTDTQYF
>TRBJ1-2|TRBV9|TRBD1|-
TGTGCCAGCAGCGGTACCGGGACAGGAAATGGCTACACCTTC
CASSGTGTGNGYTF
>TRBJ1-1|TRBV6-5|-|-
TGTGCCAGCAGCACAGGTGGGCGGATACTGGCTTTCTTT
CASSTGGRILAFF
>TRBJ1-3|TRBV18|-|-
TGTGCCAGCTCACCACCGGGACTGAACTCTGGAAACACCATATATTTT
CASSPPGLNSGNTIYF
>TRBJ1-5|TRBV18|-|once
TGTGCCAGCTCACCACAGGAGCGCAATCAGCCCCAGCATTTT
CASSPQERNQPQHF
>TRBJ1-2|TRBV19|TRBD1|once
TGTGCAGGGGGCGAGAACTATGGCTACACCTTC
CAGGENYGYTF
>TRBJ1-2|TRBV11-2|TRBD1|-
TGTGCCAGCAGTCCCACTAACAGGGGGCTTACCTATGGCTACACCTTC
CASSPTNRGLTYGYTF
>TRBJ1-6|TRBV7-9|TRBD1|-
TGTGCCAGCAGCTTAGAGACAGGGTCGGGTACGAATTCACCCCTCCACTTT
CASSLETGSGTNSPLHF
>TRBJ2-1|TRBV9|-|once
TGTGCCAGCAGCGTAGGATTCTCAGGGTCGGTGGACACCTACAATGAGCAGTTCTTC
CASSVGFSGSVDTYNEQFF
>TRBJ2-3|TRBV7-9|TRBD1|-
TGTGCCAGCAGCTTCCGGAGGGGACAGGGCTGGGCAGATACGCAGTATTTT
CASSFRRGQGWADTQYF
>TRBJ1-5|TRBV18|TRBD1|-
TGTGCCAGCTCACCGGGACAGGATTCTCAGCCCCAGCATTTT
CASSPGQDSQPQHF
>TRBJ2-1|TRBV19|-|-
TGTGCCAGTAGTATGGGCAGGGTTGAAAATGAGCAGTTCTTC
CASSMGRVENEQFF
>TRBJ1-4|TRBV7-9|TRBD1|-
TGTGCCAGCAGCTCGGACAGGGGTCGGGAAAAACTGTTTTTT
CASSSDRGREKLFF
>TRBJ2-2|TRBV21-1|-|-
TGTGCCAGCTCCGAGCGGGGGCTGTTTTTT
CASSERGLFF
>TRBJ1-2|TRBV5-8|-|-
TGTGCCAGCAGCTTTGGGCACGATTACTATGGCTACACCTTC
CASSFGHDYYGYTF
>TRBJ2-1|TRBV18|TRBD2|-
TGTGCCAGCTCACCCGGGACTAGCGGGGGGGCGCACGAGCAGTTCTTC
CASSPGTSGGAHEQFF
>TRBJ1-1|TRBV4-1|-|-
TGCGCCAGCAGCCAAGAGGAGGGGTTCGACACTGAAGCTTTCTTT
CASSQEEGFDTEAFF
>TRBJ1-5|TRBV19|-|-
TGTGCCAGTAGTACGGCAGGGTTGAATCAGCCCCAGCATTTT
CASSTAGLNQPQHF
>TRBJ2-7|TRBV5-1|TRBD1|once
TGCGCCAGCAGCTCGGGACAGGGATCAGACGAGCAGTACTTC
CASSSGQGSDEQYF
>TRBJ1-1|TRBV19|-|-
TGTGCCAGTAGGGATTCGGGAGTTTCAAGATGGGATGAAGCTTTCTTT
CASRDSGVSRWDEAFF
>TRBJ2-3|TRBV18|-|-
TGTGCCAGCTCACCAAGCGGTGTAGCCGATACGCAGTATTTT
CASSPSGVADTQYF
>TRBJ1-2|TRBV27|-|-
TGTGCCAGCAGTTTTCGAAGGGAGAGGGGCTACACCTTC
CASSFRRERGYTF
>TRBJ2-7|TRBV20-1|TRBD1|-
TGCAGTGCTAGTGGGGGACAGGGGTTCTGGCAGCAGTACTTC
CSASGGQGFWQQYF